This passage covers 21 T cell receptor beta chains from one sample sequenced in a study of T cells in Graves' hyperthyroidism and ophthalmopathy (dated by TCRdb to about 2019). The method behind the library was multiplex PCR. The instrument was an Illumina HiSeq 2000. The TCR beta CDR3 regions were amplified from RNA transcripts. The TCR CDR3 was subjected to a first round of RT-PCR using the HTBI primer set and the Qiagen OneStep RT-PCR kit. TCRdb reprocessing: public reads trimmed at Q25 with fastp, clones called with MiXCR, in-frame beta chains kept. Every CDR3 protein is listed once, alongside the most common genes and DNA of its rows. The sample data list some 800,000 distinct CDR3 sequences, and more than 30% of these were observed just once. About 9% of the sample is taken by the ten largest. Material: blood. The origin of the receptors is a man aged 18 to 29 with Graves' hyperthyroidism.

CDR3 loop: CASSQGIGGETEAFF. CDR3 DNA: TGCGCCAGCAGCCAAGGTATAGGGGGTGAAACTGAAGCTTTCTTT. The rearrangement joins TRBV4-1 to TRBJ1-1, with a tentative D call TRBD1 (6 bases). V lost 1 base to trimming and J lost 5 bases, with 14 bases between them. The CDR3 has 15 amino acids. Germline V lookup: CDR1 MGHRA, CDR2 YSYEKL.

In the case of this clonotype: A much larger clone lies one base from this, so it may be a read error. The chain employs TRBV5-4 and TRBJ2-5, with D unresolved. CDR3 length: 14 residues. CDR1 and CDR2 (germline): SGHNT, YYREEE (reference sequence). This CDR3 is CASSLGGFQGTQYF. The CDR3 nucleotides are TGTGCCAGCAGTCTCGGCGGCTTTCAAGGGACCCAGTACTTC.

This clonotype was detected ten times or more. The V and J genes are TRBV7-3 and TRBJ1-5, with a possible D match to TRBD1 (6 bases). Trimming stripped 5 bases from V and 3 bases from J, with 17 bases between. The CDR3 runs to 16 residues. Germline V gene data show CDR1 as SGHTA and CDR2 as FQGTGA. The CDR3 DNA sequence: TGTGCCAGCAGCCCCCACGACAGGCGTCTCAATCAGCCCCAGCATTTT. The encoded protein is CASSPHDRRLNQPQHF.

CDR3: CASSTTGTGAGKSPLHF. For the CDR3, the DNA is TGTGCCAGTAGTACCACCGGGACAGGGGCAGGGAAATCACCCCTCCACTTT. The chain carries TRBV19 and TRBJ1-6, with 10 bases that match TRBD1. The CDR3 extends over 17 amino acids. The V gene's germline CDR1 is LNHDA and CDR2 SQIVND (reference sequence). V shed 4 bases, J shed 10 bases, and the junction held 13 bases outside the gene matches.

This clonotype showed up many times. The chain is built from TRBV15 and TRBJ1-1, with 7 bases fitting TRBD1. The junction had 8 bases not matched to a gene; V was cut back by 8 bases and J by 2 bases. The CDR3 loop spans 14 amino acids. Germline V lookup: CDR1 LNHNV, CDR2 YYDKDF (reference sequence). The DNA for the CDR3 is TGTGCCACCCGCCGGGGGACAGATAACACTGAAGCTTTCTTT. This encodes CATRRGTDNTEAFF.

This clonotype was found a few times. The rearrangement links TRBV7-2 to TRBJ2-7, with D unresolved. CDR1 and CDR2 from the germline V gene are SGHTA and FQGNSA. V was cut by 5 bases and J by 9 bases, with 8 bases left in between. This CDR3 is 10 amino acids long. This chain's CDR3 is CASSLWGQYF. The DNA for the CDR3 is TGTGCCAGCAGCCTATGGGGGCAGTACTTC.

The V call is TRBV12-3 or TRBV12-4, the J call TRBJ1-1, with 9 bases fitting TRBD1. CDR3 length: 16 residues. With V trimmed by 5 bases and J by 1 base, 8 bases remained unmatched. The CDR3 loop reads CASSEGDREQNTEAFF. For the CDR3, the DNA is TGTGCCAGCAGTGAGGGGGACAGGGAACAGAACACTGAAGCTTTCTTT.

J is TRBJ1-5 and V is TRBV5-1; 9 bases align to TRBD1. V shed 2 bases and J 7 bases; nucleotides not matched to a gene: 10. The germline gives CDR1 SGHRS, CDR2 YFSETQ. CDR3 length: 16 residues. Here the CDR3 reads CASSFGPGQGRQPQHF. In DNA, the CDR3 is TGCGCCAGCAGCTTCGGTCCGGGACAGGGAAGACAGCCCCAGCATTTT.

This clonotype came up many times. The V and J genes are TRBV10-3 and TRBJ2-5; D ambiguous. This CDR3 is 14 amino acids long. Per germline, CDR1 ENHRY and CDR2 SYGVKD. The V gene lost 10 bases and the J gene lost 4 bases, with 19 bases spanning the gap. The CDR3 here is CATTPWMEGETQYF. The CDR3 DNA reads as TGTGCCACCACGCCTTGGATGGAAGGAGAGACCCAGTACTTC.

This chain joins TRBV2 and TRBJ1-6; weak D call: TRBD1 (6 bases). Germline lookup yields CDR1 SNHLY and CDR2 FYNNEI. This CDR3 spans 14 amino acids. The ends were cut back, 6 bases at V and 10 bases at J, with 16 bases in the middle. This chain's CDR3 is CASSGGGVYSPLHF. The CDR3 DNA reads as TGTGCCAGCAGCGGAGGGGGTGTGTACTCACCCCTCCACTTT.

The genes are TRBV29-1 and TRBJ1-2, with D possibly matching TRBD1 (5 bases). V gave up 7 bases and J gave up 3 bases, with 15 bases separating them. There are 13 residues in the CDR3. Germline CDR1 is SQVTM and CDR2 is ANQGSEA. The CDR3 spells CSALPGPDYGYTF. Here the CDR3 DNA reads TGCAGCGCACTGCCGGGACCTGACTATGGCTACACCTTC.

The chain uses TRBV6-5 and TRBJ1-5; D not certain. Germline loops: CDR1 MNHEY, CDR2 SVGAGI. V was clipped by 9 bases and J by 11 bases, with 8 bases between them. This CDR3 comprises 9 residues. The CDR3 DNA follows: TGTGCCAGACTGCGTTCCCAGCATTTT. It is translated as CARLRSQHF.

This clonotype was found a few times. The DNA of the CDR3 is TGTGCCAGCACCGGACAGGAGTCCTACGAGCAGTACTTC. Residues: CASTGQESYEQYF. This sequence joins TRBV6-1 and TRBJ2-7; TRBD1 matches at 7 bases. This CDR3 region has 13 residues. After removal of 7 bases from V and 1 base from J, the junction contained 4 bases not matched to a gene. CDR1 is MNHNS and CDR2 is SASEGT in the germline V gene.

This clonotype occurred many times. The V call is TRBV2, the J call TRBJ1-6; tentative D call: TRBD1 (5 bases). There are 15 residues in the CDR3. V shed 4 bases and J shed 7 bases, with 14 bases lying between them. The germline gives CDR1 SNHLY, CDR2 FYNNEI. The CDR3 protein is CASSAETGTNSPLHF. In DNA form, the CDR3 reads TGTGCCAGCAGTGCTGAAACCGGGACGAATTCACCCCTCCACTTT.

The chain joins TRBV7-9 to TRBJ2-7; 7 nucleotides align to TRBD2. The V segment lost 2 bases and the J segment 3 bases; nucleotides outside the gene matches: 10. Germline CDR1 SEHNR, CDR2 FQNEAQ (reference sequence). There are 16 residues in the CDR3. As DNA, the CDR3 is TGTGCCAGCAGCTTAACTAGCGCCTTAAACTACTACGAGCAGTACTTC. Residues: CASSLTSALNYYEQYF.

This chain joins TRBV20-1 and TRBJ1-4; 7 bases align to TRBD1. Germline CDR1 is DFQATT and CDR2 is SNEGSKA (reference sequence). Unmatched junction bases numbered 6, after V lost 3 bases and J lost 14 bases. The CDR3 is 11 amino acids. DNA of the CDR3: TGCAGTGCTAGTCGGGGACAGTCTCTGTTTTTT. It encodes CSASRGQSLFF.

Many counts were recorded for this clonotype. The V and J genes are TRBV12-3 or TRBV12-4 and TRBJ1-2; D possibly corresponds to TRBD1 (6 bases). The length of the CDR3 is 12 residues. Trimming pared 5 bases from V and 7 bases from J, leaving 11 bases between. CDR3 residues: CASSPPGAGYTF. DNA for the CDR3: TGTGCCAGCAGTCCCCCGGGGGCTGGCTACACCTTC.

This chain joins TRBV5-4 and TRBJ1-1; tentatively, D is TRBD1 (6 bases). V was shortened by 4 bases and J by 1 base, with 23 bases between the two germline ends. Germline CDR1 is SGHNT and CDR2 is YYREEE (reference sequence). The CDR3 has 18 residues. In DNA, the CDR3 is TGTGCCAGCAGCCCTCTTCTCCGGGACAAAGAAAAGAACACTGAAGCTTTCTTT. As protein: CASSPLLRDKEKNTEAFF.

Here the CDR3 reads CASSPAGTVYEQYF. CDR3 DNA: TGTGCCAGCTCCCCGGCAGGGACGGTCTACGAGCAGTACTTC. This chain uses TRBV27 with TRBJ2-7; D possibly uses TRBD1 or TRBD2 (5 bases each). CDR1 MNHEY and CDR2 SMNVEV come from the germline V gene (reference sequence). The CDR3 loop spans 14 amino acids. The V end was cut by 8 bases, the J end by 3 bases, with 17 bases between.

In this sample, this clonotype turned up many times. The chain joins TRBV13 to TRBJ1-3; 7 nucleotides agree with TRBD1. Germline CDR1 and CDR2: PRHDT and FYEKMQ (reference sequence). Losses at the gene ends were 3 bases for V and 0 bases for J; bases not matched to a gene: 2. The CDR3 consists of 15 residues. Here the CDR3 reads CASSLGQNSGNTIYF. The CDR3 DNA follows: TGTGCCAGCAGCTTGGGACAGAACTCTGGAAACACCATATATTTT. Full variable domain (outside the CDR3, taken from reference TRBV13 and TRBJ1-3): AAGVIQSPRHLIKEKRETATLKCYPIPRHDTVYWYQQGPGQDPQFLISFYEKMQSDKGSIPDRFSAQQFSDYHSELNMSSLELGDSALYFCASSLGQNSGNTIYFGEGSWLTVV.

This clonotype was seen only a few times. The V and J genes are TRBV11-2 and TRBJ2-5; 10 nucleotides align to TRBD1. The trim removed 5 bases at V and 4 bases at J, leaving 13 bases unmatched. The CDR3 has 17 residues. Germline CDR1 SGHAT, CDR2 FQNNGV. CDR3: CASSAAGTGVERETQYF. The CDR3 DNA sequence: TGTGCCAGCAGCGCAGCCGGGACAGGGGTCGAGCGAGAGACCCAGTACTTC.